Each of the 32 T cell receptor beta chains below was sequenced from the same sample in a study of PD-L1 blockade in urothelial cancer. Only in-frame clones appear in the TCRdb table, and some are missing; sequencing was by immunoSEQ multiplex PCR. The sample lists about 40,000 clones; approximately 80% were seen once. Time point defined: peripheral blood 6 weeks after treatment start. This specimen was PBMCs, taken around atezolizumab (anti-PD-L1) treatment. The receptors come from a man aged 40-50 years with urothelial cancer.

This chain connects TRBV5-1 to TRBJ1-2; possibly TRBD1 for D (5 bases). The length of the CDR3 is 13 residues. The germline V gene has CDR1 SGHRS and CDR2 YFSETQ. Trimming left V 7 bases short and J 0 bases short, with 10 bases between. CDR3 in DNA: TGCGCCAGCCGCACAGGTTCTAACTATGGCTACACCTTC. Translation: CASRTGSNYGYTF.

In this sample, this clone turned up once. This chain's CDR3 is CALGREWINEQFF. CDR3 DNA: TGTGCCCTCGGGCGGGAGTGGATCAATGAGCAGTTCTTC. The J gene is TRBJ2-1, the V gene TRBV30; 7 nucleotides align to TRBD2. The CDR3 has 13 residues. CDR1 and CDR2 (germline): GTSNPN, SVGIG (reference sequence). Trimming cost V 8 bases and J 6 bases; bases outside gene matches: 10. The full variable domain, rest sourced from reference TRBV30 and TRBJ2-1, is SQTIHQWPATLVQPVGSPLSLECTVEGTSNPNLYWYRQAAGRGLQLLFYSVGIGQISSEVPQNLSASRPQDRQFILSSKKLLLSDSGFYLCALGREWINEQFFGPGTRLTVL.

The chain has TRBV5-6 and TRBJ2-7; TRBD1 is a possible D gene (6 bases). The CDR3 spans 15 residues. The germline V and J ends were trimmed by 0 bases and 2 bases, with 12 bases remaining between them. The germline gives CDR1 SGHDT, CDR2 YYEEEE. CDR3 nucleotide sequence: TGTGCCAGCAGCTTGGATGGGACATTTACCTACGAGCAGTACTTC. Protein product: CASSLDGTFTYEQYF.

This chain uses TRBV2 with TRBJ1-1, with D maybe TRBD1 (5 bases). Trimming removed 6 bases at V and 1 base at J, with 15 bases between. Per germline, CDR1 SNHLY and CDR2 FYNNEI. This CDR3 has 15 amino acids. The CDR3 protein is CASSASGEGNTEAFF. The CDR3 DNA follows: TGTGCCAGCAGCGCTTCGGGGGAGGGGAACACTGAAGCTTTCTTT.

V usage is TRBV6-5 and J usage is TRBJ1-3; TRBD1 is a possible D gene (6 bases). The CDR3 sequence is 14 residues long. The V gene's germline CDR1 is MNHEY and CDR2 SVGAGI. V was shortened by 2 bases and J by 4 bases, with 9 bases between the two germline ends. Written as DNA, the CDR3 is TGTGCCAGCAGTTACGGGGGCATGGGAAACACCATATATTTT. Protein product: CASSYGGMGNTIYF.

The V and J genes are TRBV19 and TRBJ2-6; D is undetermined. The CDR3 runs to 16 residues. Trimming shortened V by 4 bases and J by 0 bases, and 10 bases separated the two germline ends. Germline V gives CDR1 LNHDA, CDR2 SQIVND (reference sequence). CDR3 DNA sequence: TGTGCCAGTAGTACGAACAGCATCTCTGGGGCCAACGTCCTGACTTTC. It codes for CASSTNSISGANVLTF.

The chain has TRBV19 and TRBJ2-7, with 14 bases identical to TRBD2. Trimming took 7 bases from V and 8 from J; bases not matched to a gene: 4. The CDR3 totals 13 residues. CDR1 and CDR2 from the germline V gene are LNHDA and SQIVND (reference sequence). CDR3 protein: CASTGTSGSQQYF. CDR3 DNA sequence: TGTGCCAGTACCGGGACTAGCGGGAGCCAGCAGTACTTC.

This chain joins TRBV27 and TRBJ1-4, with D maybe TRBD1 (6 bases). Germline V CDR1 and CDR2: MNHEY, SMNVEV (reference sequence). V lost 1 base, J lost 5 bases, and 11 bases lay in between. The CDR3 totals 15 residues. CDR3 region: CASSLFGGANEKLFF. The CDR3 coding sequence is TGTGCCAGCAGTTTATTCGGGGGGGCCAATGAAAAACTGTTTTTT.

This rearrangement joins TRBV19 to TRBJ2-2; 12 bases align to TRBD2. Germline-derived CDR1 and CDR2 are LNHDA and SQIVND (reference sequence). The CDR3 is made up of 16 amino acids. Losses at the gene ends were 1 base for V and 5 bases for J; bases not matched to a gene: 2. The CDR3 coding sequence is TGTGCCAGTAGTATAGGAGGGACTAGCGGGACCGGGGAGCTGTTTTTT. It codes for CASSIGGTSGTGELFF.

This clone was recorded only once. The chain recombines TRBV29-1 with TRBJ2-7; tentatively, D is TRBD1 (6 bases). V lost 3 bases and J 2 bases, leaving 11 bases between the germline ends. CDR3 length: 13 residues. CDR1 and CDR2 from the germline V gene are SQVTM and ANQGSEA. This CDR3 reads CSVDPTGAYEQYF. In DNA, the CDR3 is TGCAGCGTTGACCCGACAGGAGCCTACGAGCAGTACTTC.

There are a few counts of this clone. The gene calls are TRBV5-4 and TRBJ1-2, with 7 bases that match TRBD1. Germline CDR1 reads SGHNT; CDR2 reads YYREEE (reference sequence). The CDR3 loop spans 14 amino acids. V was clipped by 4 bases and J by 0 bases; unmatched bases: 3. Written as DNA, the CDR3 is TGTGCCAGCAGCCCGGGGACAGCTAACTATGGCTACACCTTC. Translated, it gives CASSPGTANYGYTF.

V and J are TRBV6-1 and TRBJ2-1; maybe TRBD2 (6 bases). The V gene's germline CDR1 is MNHNS and CDR2 SASEGT. V was trimmed by 6 bases and J by 9 bases, leaving 9 bases between them. This CDR3 is 11 amino acids long. CDR3: CASRLGGEQFF. DNA for the CDR3: TGTGCCAGCAGGCTGGGGGGTGAGCAGTTCTTC.

V usage is TRBV7-2 and J usage is TRBJ1-5; D not certain. There are 14 residues in the CDR3. The germline V gene has CDR1 SGHTA and CDR2 FQGNSA. Trimming removed 5 bases at V and 7 bases at J, with 15 bases between. The CDR3 nucleotides are TGTGCCAGCAGCCCTGACCCACGAGGGCAGCCCCAGCATTTT. Translating it yields CASSPDPRGQPQHF.

This clone was observed a handful of times. The rearrangement links TRBV29-1 to TRBJ1-4, with 10 nucleotides matching TRBD1. The trim removed 4 bases at V and 10 bases at J, leaving 3 bases unmatched. This CDR3 region has 12 residues. Germline V CDR1 and CDR2: SQVTM, ANQGSEA. The CDR3 reads CSVGQGAGKLFF. Written as DNA, the CDR3 is TGCAGCGTTGGACAGGGGGCGGGAAAACTGTTTTTT.

The chain combines TRBV30 with TRBJ2-5; 7 nucleotides align to TRBD2. Germline V lookup: CDR1 GTSNPN, CDR2 SVGIG (reference sequence). V was pared by 7 bases and J by 7 bases, with 12 bases of the junction left unmatched. The CDR3 covers 13 residues. Here the CDR3 reads CAYDTGGLGTQYF. The CDR3 coding sequence is TGTGCCTATGACACGGGGGGTCTTGGGACCCAGTACTTC.

The chain uses TRBV9 and TRBJ2-1; no definite D call. Trimming stripped 0 bases from V and 4 bases from J, with 8 bases between. The germline V gene has CDR1 SGDLS and CDR2 YYNGEE. This CDR3 has 14 residues. CDR3 amino acids: CASSVGNGYNEQFF. The CDR3 DNA follows: TGTGCCAGCAGCGTAGGGAACGGGTACAATGAGCAGTTCTTC.

V usage is TRBV19 and J usage is TRBJ1-4; a possible D gene is TRBD1 (5 bases). This CDR3 is built from 15 residues. V lost 6 bases and J 0 bases, leaving 11 bases between the germline ends. Germline CDR1 LNHDA, CDR2 SQIVND (reference sequence). CDR3 in amino acids: CASRQGDTTNEKLFF. The CDR3 bases are TGTGCCAGTAGACAAGGGGATACAACTAATGAAAAACTGTTTTTT.

This clone was seen only once. The chain joins TRBV9 to TRBJ2-3; D is unresolved. The CDR3 runs 11 residues. The germline CDR1 and CDR2 sequences are SGDLS and YYNGEE. V lost 7 bases and J lost 5, with 8 bases in between. For the CDR3, the DNA is TGTGCCAGCGCGTTTGGAGATACGCAGTATTTT. This codes for CASAFGDTQYF. Full variable domain (outside the CDR3, taken from reference TRBV9 and TRBJ2-3): DSGVTQTPKHLITATGQRVTLRCSPRSGDLSVYWYQQSLDQGLQFLIQYYNGEERAKGNILERFSAQQFPDLHSELNLSSLELGDSALYFCASAFGDTQYFGPGTRLTVL.

The chain uses TRBV7-3 and TRBJ2-7; tentative D call: TRBD1 (5 bases). Germline V gene sequence: CDR1 SGHTA, CDR2 FQGTGA. V shed 0 bases and J shed 2 bases, with 8 bases lying between them. The CDR3 length is 14 residues. CDR3 region: CASSLTSGPYEQYF. In DNA form, the CDR3 reads TGTGCCAGCAGCTTAACGTCAGGGCCCTACGAGCAGTACTTC.

The chain couples TRBV19 to TRBJ2-7; the D gene is possibly TRBD1 (5 bases). Trimming pared 3 bases from V and 4 bases from J, leaving 13 bases between. The CDR3 runs to 14 residues. CDR1 and CDR2 from the germline V gene are LNHDA and SQIVND (reference sequence). CDR3 DNA sequence: TGTGCCAGTAGTATGGGGCCTAGTGGGTACGAGCAGTACTTC. This encodes CASSMGPSGYEQYF.

The table lists this clone with a count of one. This chain connects TRBV5-8 to TRBJ2-2; 7 nucleotides match TRBD1. Germline V lookup: CDR1 SGHTS, CDR2 YDEGEE. The CDR3 spans 16 residues. Trimming cost V 2 bases and J 2 bases; bases outside gene matches: 6. The CDR3 region has the DNA TGTGCCAGCAGCTTCGCCGGGACAGTTAACACCGGGGAGCTGTTTTTT. The encoded protein is CASSFAGTVNTGELFF.

The chain recombines TRBV5-6 with TRBJ2-7; D is uncertain. The CDR3 has 16 residues. The germline gives CDR1 SGHDT, CDR2 YYEEEE. The ends were cut back, 2 bases at V and 1 base at J, with 16 bases in the middle. CDR3 sequence: CASSFLAQTQSYEQYF. CDR3 nucleotide sequence: TGTGCCAGCAGCTTCTTGGCACAGACACAATCCTACGAGCAGTACTTC.

The CDR3 region has the DNA TGTGCCAGCGGCCACCCAGGACAGGTTGGCTACGAGCAGTACTTC. It is translated as CASGHPGQVGYEQYF. The chain carries TRBV11-1 and TRBJ2-7, with 7 bases fitting TRBD1. The ends lost 8 bases at V and 3 bases at J; junction bases unmatched: 13. This CDR3 comprises 15 residues. Germline CDR1 is SGHAT and CDR2 is FQDESV (reference sequence).

The CDR3 is CASSGRESYRELFF. The CDR3 DNA reads as TGTGCCAGCAGTGGGCGGGAAAGCTACCGGGAGCTGTTTTTT. The J gene is TRBJ2-2, the V gene TRBV2; maybe TRBD2 (6 bases). The CDR3 sequence is 14 residues long. Germline loops: CDR1 SNHLY, CDR2 FYNNEI. Between the trimmed V and J ends, which lost 4 bases and 9 bases, there was a span of 15 bases. Full variable domain (outside the CDR3, taken from reference TRBV2 and TRBJ2-2): EPEVTQTPSHQVTQMGQEVILRCVPISNHLYFYWYRQILGQKVEFLVSFYNNEISEKSEIFDDQFSVERPDGSNFTLKIRSTKLEDSAMYFCASSGRESYRELFFGEGSRLTVL.

The chain employs TRBV4-1 and TRBJ2-1, with 7 bases that match TRBD2. This CDR3 has 20 amino acids. CDR1 MGHRA and CDR2 YSYEKL come from the germline V gene. The ends lost 1 base at V and 0 bases at J; junction bases unmatched: 15. Here the CDR3 DNA reads TGCGCCAGCAGCCAAGTTTGGGGCCGGGCTAGCGGAAGCTCCTACAATGAGCAGTTCTTC. Translating gives CASSQVWGRASGSSYNEQFF.

The chain combines TRBV5-4 with TRBJ2-2; the match to TRBD2 covers 7 bases. CDR1 SGHNT and CDR2 YYREEE come from the germline V gene (reference sequence). CDR3 length equals 15 residues. V lost 0 bases and J lost 8; bases outside the gene matches: 7. The CDR3 nucleotides are TGTGCCAGCAGCTTGGCCGGGGGGTCAAGGGGGGAGCTGTTTTTT. Translating it yields CASSLAGGSRGELFF. Variable domain in full (rest from reference TRBV5-4 and TRBJ2-2): ETGVTQSPTHLIKTRGQQVTLRCSSQSGHNTVSWYQQALGQGPQFIFQYYREEENGRGNFPPRFSGLQFPNYSSELNVNALELDDSALYLCASSLAGGSRGELFFGEGSRLTVL.

V gene TRBV7-9 combines with J gene TRBJ1-1; D uncertain. Between the trimmed V and J ends, which lost 5 bases and 5 bases, there was a span of 12 bases. This CDR3 has 13 amino acids. Germline CDR1 SEHNR, CDR2 FQNEAQ (reference sequence). CDR3 loop: CASSPTRETEAFF. DNA for the CDR3: TGTGCCAGCAGCCCTACCCGGGAGACTGAAGCTTTCTTT.

This chain uses TRBV27 with TRBJ1-2; 7 nucleotides match TRBD1. The V and J ends lost 8 bases and 0 bases, in that order; junction bases with no gene match: 6. Looked up from germline, CDR1 is MNHEY and CDR2 is SMNVEV (reference sequence). The CDR3 totals 14 residues. CDR3 sequence (DNA): TGTGCCAGCGGTAGACAGGGCACTAACTATGGCTACACCTTC. This gives the protein CASGRQGTNYGYTF.

V gene TRBV28 combines with J gene TRBJ1-3; D is possibly TRBD1 (6 bases). V lost 7 bases and J lost 0, with 19 bases in between. This CDR3 contains 17 residues. The V gene's germline CDR1 is MDHEN and CDR2 SYDVKM. The CDR3 sequence is CASTRTPGHFSGNTIYF. Written as DNA, the CDR3 is TGTGCCAGCACGCGCACCCCGGGACACTTCTCTGGAAACACCATATATTTT.

The V gene is TRBV5-1, the J gene TRBJ2-1; 9 bases line up with TRBD2. Germline V lookup: CDR1 SGHRS, CDR2 YFSETQ. V lost 4 bases and J lost 6; bases outside the gene matches: 8. The CDR3 extends over 15 amino acids. In DNA, the CDR3 is TGCGCCAGCAGCCCCACGGCGGGAGGGTCCAATGAGCAGTTCTTC. Its protein product is CASSPTAGGSNEQFF.

The chain carries TRBV15 and TRBJ1-1; perhaps TRBD1 as D (5 bases). The V gene lost 6 bases and the J gene lost 2 bases, with 13 bases spanning the gap. This CDR3 has 14 residues. Germline V lookup: CDR1 LNHNV, CDR2 YYDKDF (reference sequence). In nucleotides, the CDR3 is TGTGCCACCAGTCTCCTAGGGGTAAACACTGAAGCTTTCTTT. This gives the protein CATSLLGVNTEAFF. The complete variable domain, with remaining parts taken from reference TRBV15 and TRBJ1-1, reads DAMVIQNPRYQVTQFGKPVTLSCSQTLNHNVMYWYQQKSSQAPKLLFHYYDKDFNNEADTPDNFQSRRPNTSFCFLDIRSPGLGDTAMYLCATSLLGVNTEAFFGQGTRLTVV.

The rearrangement links TRBV27 to TRBJ2-1; TRBD2 matches 15 bases. The CDR3 totals 16 residues. The J segment lost 8 bases and the V segment lost 5 bases, leaving 7 bases of the junction unmatched. Germline values: CDR1 MNHEY, CDR2 SMNVEV (reference sequence). CDR3 nucleotide sequence: TGTGCCAGCAGTCCCGTCGGACTAGCGGGAGGGGATGAGCAGTTCTTC. Residues: CASSPVGLAGGDEQFF.